A single sample is the source of the 5 T cell receptor beta chains below, sequenced in a study of T cell changes during pregnancy in multiple sclerosis. Profiled with immunoSEQ multiplex PCR; TCRdb holds only in-frame clones, not every one. The table records about 70,000 clones, 92% of them present only once. This specimen consisted of peripheral blood, obtained before pregnancy. These receptor sequences come from a female donor with multiple sclerosis, enrolled in a pregnancy study.

As to this clone: The junction departs from germline at one end; a sequencing error may be responsible. The sample holds other DNA sequences that translate to the same CDR3. This chain uses TRBV29-1 with TRBJ2-2, with a weak D call TRBD2 (5 bases). Germline-derived CDR1 and CDR2 are SQVTM and ANQGSEA. This CDR3 has 14 amino acids. The CDR3 sequence: CSVDSEMNTGELFF. CDR3 bases: TGTAGCGTTGATAGCGAGATGAACACCGGGGAGCTGTTTTTT.

The V and J genes are TRBV5-6 and TRBJ1-2, with a possible D match to TRBD1 (5 bases). The V and J ends lost 0 bases and 0 bases respectively, with 18 bases between them. Germline values: CDR1 SGHDT, CDR2 YYEEEE. CDR3 length: 18 amino acids. CDR3 bases: TGTGCCAGCAGCTTGGAATTTTCCCAGGGATTGTCTAACTATGGCTACACCTTC. Protein product: CASSLEFSQGLSNYGYTF.

V usage is TRBV21-1 and J usage is TRBJ1-3; the D segment call TRBD1 is taken from the table without a DNA check. TRBV21-1 is marked as a pseudogene. This CDR3 region has 16 residues. CDR3 nucleotides: TGTGCCCCACCAAACGTCCAGGTAGACTCTGGAAACACCATATATTTT. This sequence encodes CAPPNVQVDSGNTIYF.

The rearrangement links TRBV19 to TRBJ2-7; D is possibly TRBD1 (6 bases). The CDR3 sequence is 13 residues long. Germline CDR1 is LNHDA and CDR2 is SQIVND (reference sequence). Trimming cost V 7 bases and J 1 base, with 11 bases left between them. The CDR3 region has the DNA TGTGCCAGTAAAAACAGGGAATCCTACGAGCAGTACTTC. Translated, it gives CASKNRESYEQYF.

The chain recombines TRBV9 with TRBJ2-1, with D possibly being TRBD2 (6 bases). The germline CDR1 and CDR2 sequences are SGDLS and YYNGEE. V was trimmed by 1 base and J by 7 bases, leaving 24 bases between them. CDR3 length equals 18 residues. DNA for the CDR3: TGTGCCAGCAGCGTATACAGTCTTAGCGGCCCACCTGGAAATGAGCAGTTCTTC. Translating gives CASSVYSLSGPPGNEQFF.